This T cell receptor beta chain was found in a study of molecular identifiers for immune sequencing clone quantification. Germline CDR1 reads SGHVS; CDR2 reads FQNEAQ. V shed 1 base and J shed 5 bases, with 14 bases lying between them. This CDR3 comprises 15 residues. Sorting captured naive CD8 T cells as CD8+CD4-CCR7+CD45RA+. Previously described methods and listed TCR primers were used for bulk TCR libraries. TCRdb fed the PCR reads into MiXCR, producing one record per CDR3 protein. The table records nearly 55,000 distinct CDR3 sequences, about a third of them present only once. The sample consisted of naive CD8+ T cells from blood, with Jurkat cell RNA spiked in. The subset was: FACS-sorted CD8+CD4-CCR7+CD45RA+ naive T cells. V usage is TRBV7-8 and J usage is TRBJ1-1; the D is unclear. This sequence originates from a human donor in good health. Some libraries in this study had Jurkat cell RNA spiked in. The CDR3 reads CASSLVGSLGTEAFF. DNA of the CDR3: TGTGCCAGCAGCTTAGTGGGCTCCCTCGGGACTGAAGCTTTCTTT.